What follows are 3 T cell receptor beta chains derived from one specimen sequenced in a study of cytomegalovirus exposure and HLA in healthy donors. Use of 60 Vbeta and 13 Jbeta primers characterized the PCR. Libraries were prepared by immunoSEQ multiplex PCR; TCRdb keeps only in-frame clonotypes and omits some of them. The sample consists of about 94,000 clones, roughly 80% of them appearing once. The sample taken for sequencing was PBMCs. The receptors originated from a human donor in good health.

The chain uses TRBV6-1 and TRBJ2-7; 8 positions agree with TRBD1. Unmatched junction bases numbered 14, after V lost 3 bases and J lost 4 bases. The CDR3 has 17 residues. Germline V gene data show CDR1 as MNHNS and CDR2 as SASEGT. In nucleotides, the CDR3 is TGTGCCAGCAGTGACCCCCCCGACAGGGGCCCTAGGTACGAGCAGTACTTC. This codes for CASSDPPDRGPRYEQYF.

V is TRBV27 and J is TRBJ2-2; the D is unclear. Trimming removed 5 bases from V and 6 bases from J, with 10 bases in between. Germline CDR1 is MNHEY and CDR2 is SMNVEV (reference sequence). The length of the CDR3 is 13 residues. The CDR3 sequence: CASSRAPSGELFF. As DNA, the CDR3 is TGTGCCAGCAGTCGAGCTCCTTCCGGGGAGCTGTTTTTT.

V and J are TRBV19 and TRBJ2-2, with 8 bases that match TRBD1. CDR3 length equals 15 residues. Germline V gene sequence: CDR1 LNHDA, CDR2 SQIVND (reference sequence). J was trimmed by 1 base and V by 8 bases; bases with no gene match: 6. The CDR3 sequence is CASQFDRGNTGELFF. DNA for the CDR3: TGTGCCAGTCAATTCGACAGGGGGAACACCGGGGAGCTGTTTTTT. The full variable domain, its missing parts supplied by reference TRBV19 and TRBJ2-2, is DGGITQSPKYLFRKEGQNVTLSCEQNLNHDAMYWYRQDPGQGLRLIYYSQIVNDFQKGDIAEGYSVSREKKESFPLTVTSAQKNPTAFYLCASQFDRGNTGELFFGEGSRLTVL.